The 29 T cell receptor beta chains presented below share a single source sample, sequenced in a study of blood T cell repertoires in COVID-19. This table comes from immunoSEQ multiplex PCR, and its TCRdb copy is limited to in-frame clones, with some not included. Among over 450,000 clones listed, less than 90% were seen once. Sample: peripheral blood. The receptors shown here come from a woman in her 50s with COVID-19, enrolled during active disease.

The J gene is TRBJ1-6, the V gene TRBV19; D ambiguous. Trimming left V 3 bases short and J 0 bases short, with 12 bases between. Germline loops: CDR1 LNHDA, CDR2 SQIVND (reference sequence). CDR3 length: 17 residues. For the CDR3, the DNA is TGTGCCAGTAGTATGTCGGCACGGAGCTCCTATAATTCACCCCTCCACTTT. It encodes CASSMSARSSYNSPLHF.

Of note for this clone: Other DNA sequences in this specimen translate into the identical CDR3. This chain uses TRBV19 with TRBJ2-3, with 12 bases identical to TRBD2. This CDR3 spans 14 amino acids. V lost 6 bases to trimming and J lost 6 bases; unmatched junction nucleotides: 4. CDR1 LNHDA and CDR2 SQIVND come from the germline V gene (reference sequence). In DNA, the CDR3 is TGTGCCAGTAGCCTAGCGGGGGGGCCGGATACGCAGTATTTT. Amino acid sequence: CASSLAGGPDTQYF. Filled out from reference TRBV19 and TRBJ2-3, the complete variable domain reads DGGITQSPKYLFRKEGQNVTLSCEQNLNHDAMYWYRQDPGQGLRLIYYSQIVNDFQKGDIAEGYSVSREKKESFPLTVTSAQKNPTAFYLCASSLAGGPDTQYFGPGTRLTVL.

The chain recombines TRBV10-1 with TRBJ2-1; maybe TRBD2 (6 bases). V lost 5 bases and J 8 bases, leaving 16 bases between the germline ends. Per germline, CDR1 WNHNN and CDR2 SYGVQD (reference sequence). This CDR3 region has 14 residues. CDR3 DNA sequence: TGCGCCAGCAGTCGAGAGAGGAGGGCCGATGAGCAGTTCTTC. The encoded protein is CASSRERRADEQFF.

The chain is built from TRBV10-1 and TRBJ2-5; weak D call: TRBD2 (6 bases). The V gene's germline CDR1 is WNHNN and CDR2 SYGVQD (reference sequence). The CDR3 has 13 amino acids. DNA for the CDR3: TGCGCTTCCAACGCGGGGTACCAAGAGACCCAGTACTTC. Protein: CASNAGYQETQYF.

This clone was observed once. The chain employs TRBV28 and TRBJ2-2; possible D gene TRBD1, 6 bases. The CDR3 consists of 15 residues. Trimming took off 2 bases at V and 2 bases at J, with 9 bases between the two ends. Germline CDR1 is MDHEN and CDR2 is SYDVKM. The CDR3 spells CASSLRRGNTGELFF. Here the CDR3 DNA reads TGTGCCAGCAGTTTACGCAGGGGAAACACCGGGGAGCTGTTTTTT.

The rearrangement joins TRBV30 to TRBJ2-7, with D tentatively TRBD2 (6 bases). The CDR3 is 13 amino acids. The germline V gene has CDR1 GTSNPN and CDR2 SVGIG (reference sequence). V was pared by 5 bases and J by 6 bases, with 17 bases between. CDR3 sequence (DNA): TGTGCCTGGGGCGGGACTCACCCTAGCGAGCAGTACTTC. This codes for CAWGGTHPSEQYF.

This rearrangement joins TRBV29-1 to TRBJ1-1; tentatively, D is TRBD1 (6 bases). The CDR3 contains 11 residues. Germline values: CDR1 SQVTM, CDR2 ANQGSEA. The V and J ends lost 8 bases and 6 bases respectively, with 13 bases between them. The CDR3 sequence is CSLEGTPEAFF. The CDR3 coding sequence is TGCAGCCTCGAAGGGACACCTGAAGCTTTCTTT.

The chain links TRBV18 to TRBJ1-6; 10 nucleotides align to TRBD1. The CDR3 has 15 amino acids. Germline assignment: CDR1 KGHSH and CDR2 LQKENI. Losses at the gene ends were 3 bases for V and 7 bases for J; bases not matched to a gene: 3. The CDR3 region is CASSPQTGGNSPLHF. The CDR3 bases are TGTGCCAGCTCACCGCAGACAGGGGGCAATTCACCCCTCCACTTT.

This clone was observed a handful of times. V is TRBV3-1 (or the pseudogene TRBV3-2) and J is TRBJ2-4, with D hard to call. The CDR3 contains 13 residues. Germline V gene data show CDR1 as LGHDT and CDR2 as YNNKEL (reference sequence). Trimming stripped 0 bases from V and 11 bases from J, with 11 bases between. In DNA, the CDR3 is TGTGCCAGCAGCCAAGATCTTTGGGCTCTTCAGTACTTC. Its translation is CASSQDLWALQYF.

The chain has TRBV6-5 and TRBJ1-6, with D perhaps matching TRBD1 (6 bases). Germline CDR1 MNHEY, CDR2 SVGAGI. V was cut by 4 bases and J by 3 bases, with 10 bases left in between. CDR3 size: 15 residues. The CDR3 spells CASSSGQYYNSPLHF. Here the CDR3 DNA reads TGTGCCAGCAGTTCAGGACAGTACTATAATTCACCCCTCCACTTT.

This clone was recorded only once. The V gene is TRBV12-5, the J gene TRBJ2-5; weak D call: TRBD1 (5 bases). Germline loops: CDR1 LGHNT, CDR2 FRNRAP. V gave up 1 base and J gave up 8 bases, with 20 bases separating them. The CDR3 contains 16 residues. CDR3 amino acids: CASGLAPRPFQGTQYF. Here the CDR3 DNA reads TGTGCTAGTGGTTTGGCACCCCGTCCTTTCCAGGGAACCCAGTACTTC.

The chain joins TRBV28 to TRBJ1-4; 8 bases are a match to TRBD1. V was pared by 2 bases and J by 4 bases, with 6 bases of the junction left unmatched. Germline V gene data show CDR1 as MDHEN and CDR2 as SYDVKM. This CDR3 is built from 16 residues. The CDR3 sequence: CASSLAGGSFNEKLFF. Written as DNA, the CDR3 is TGTGCCAGCAGTTTAGCAGGGGGCTCCTTTAATGAAAAACTGTTTTTT.

In the case of this clone: Within the sample, other DNA sequences also encode this same CDR3. The chain carries TRBV18 and TRBJ1-1; D is unclear. CDR3 length equals 13 residues. Trimming removed 3 bases at V and 2 bases at J, with 7 bases between. CDR1 and CDR2 from the germline V gene are KGHSH and LQKENI. Here the CDR3 DNA reads TGTGCCAGCTCACCGGGCAGAAACACTGAAGCTTTCTTT. Translated, it gives CASSPGRNTEAFF.

The chain combines TRBV6-6 with TRBJ2-7; TRBD2 aligns across 10 bases. The J segment lost 5 bases and the V segment lost 2 bases, leaving 9 bases of the junction unmatched. Per germline, CDR1 MNHNY and CDR2 SVGAGI (reference sequence). This CDR3 comprises 16 residues. The chain's CDR3 is CASSYRVAGGLDEQYF. For the CDR3, the DNA is TGTGCCAGCAGTTACAGGGTAGCGGGGGGCCTCGACGAGCAGTACTTC.

This chain uses TRBV2 with TRBJ2-4; D may be TRBD2 (6 bases). This CDR3 has 13 residues. Germline-derived CDR1 and CDR2 are SNHLY and FYNNEI. The ends were cut back, 3 bases at V and 7 bases at J, with 10 bases in the middle. CDR3 region: CASSEWGRNIQYF. The CDR3 nucleotides are TGTGCCAGCAGTGAGTGGGGGAGGAACATTCAGTACTTC. The variable domain in full, with the rest retrieved from reference TRBV2 and TRBJ2-4, is EPEVTQTPSHQVTQMGQEVILRCVPISNHLYFYWYRQILGQKVEFLVSFYNNEISEKSEIFDDQFSVERPDGSNFTLKIRSTKLEDSAMYFCASSEWGRNIQYFGAGTRLSVL.

This rearrangement joins TRBV27 to TRBJ1-2; 7 nucleotides agree with TRBD1. Per germline, CDR1 MNHEY and CDR2 SMNVEV (reference sequence). With V trimmed by 4 bases and J by 10 bases, 12 bases remained unmatched. The CDR3 sequence is 14 residues long. The CDR3 DNA reads as TGTGCCAGCAGTTCACGACAGGGTTACTCCTTCTACACCTTC. It yields the protein CASSSRQGYSFYTF.

The chain couples TRBV27 to TRBJ2-7, with 8 positions matching TRBD1. CDR3 length equals 13 residues. Germline V gene sequence: CDR1 MNHEY, CDR2 SMNVEV (reference sequence). The trim removed 6 bases at V and 2 bases at J, leaving 3 bases unmatched. CDR3: CASRQGATYEQYF. CDR3 in DNA: TGTGCCAGCAGGCAGGGGGCCACCTACGAGCAGTACTTC.

The V gene is TRBV2, the J gene TRBJ2-7, with D uncertain. Germline CDR1 SNHLY, CDR2 FYNNEI. This CDR3 is 15 amino acids long. V was trimmed by 2 bases and J by 6 bases, leaving 17 bases between them. The CDR3 here is CASSELGMRGAEQYF. The DNA for the CDR3 is TGTGCCAGCAGTGAATTAGGTATGAGAGGAGCCGAGCAGTACTTC.

The chain uses TRBV10-1 and TRBJ1-2; no firm D call. V was clipped by 4 bases and J by 6 bases, with 6 bases between them. Germline CDR1 is WNHNN and CDR2 is SYGVQD (reference sequence). This CDR3 region has 11 residues. CDR3 loop: CASSVSHGYTF. For the CDR3, the DNA is TGCGCCAGCAGTGTCAGTCATGGCTACACCTTC.

The chain has TRBV29-1 and TRBJ2-5; D is perhaps TRBD1 (6 bases). The CDR3 has 14 residues. V lost 7 bases, J lost 3 bases, and 18 bases lay in between. Germline-derived CDR1 and CDR2 are SQVTM and ANQGSEA. CDR3 residues: CSAGPVTGEETQYF. Here the CDR3 DNA reads TGCAGCGCTGGGCCCGTGACAGGAGAAGAGACCCAGTACTTC. Full variable domain (outside the CDR3, taken from reference TRBV29-1 and TRBJ2-5): SAVISQKPSRDICQRGTSLTIQCQVDSQVTMMFWYRQQPGQSLTLIATANQGSEATYESGFVIDKFPISRPNLTFSTLTVSNMSPEDSSIYLCSAGPVTGEETQYFGPGTRLLVL.

Here the CDR3 reads CASTLPGADTQYF. In nucleotides, the CDR3 is TGTGCCAGCACCCTACCGGGGGCAGATACGCAGTATTTT. The chain couples TRBV6-5 to TRBJ2-3; maybe TRBD2 (6 bases). Germline V lookup: CDR1 MNHEY, CDR2 SVGAGI. V shed 7 bases and J shed 4 bases, with 12 bases lying between them. CDR3 length: 13 amino acids.

On this clone itself: Other DNA sequences in the same sample also yield this CDR3. The V call is TRBV6-5, the J call TRBJ1-1; no reliable D call. The V end lost 2 bases, the J end lost 1 base, and 5 bases lay between the germline ends. The germline CDR1 and CDR2 sequences are MNHEY and SVGAGI. The CDR3 runs to 13 residues. The CDR3 protein is CASSYDRNTEAFF. CDR3 bases: TGTGCCAGCAGTTACGATAGGAACACTGAAGCTTTCTTT.

V is TRBV6-1 and J is TRBJ1-2; 9 bases fit TRBD1. V trimming: 4 bases; J trimming: 4 bases; junction bases outside the gene matches: 10. The CDR3 is 16 amino acids. CDR1 is MNHNS and CDR2 is SASEGT in the germline V gene. The CDR3 loop reads CASSVIRTGGGYGYTF. CDR3 DNA sequence: TGTGCCAGCAGTGTTATCCGTACAGGGGGCGGCTATGGCTACACCTTC.

The chain employs TRBV12-3 or TRBV12-4 and TRBJ2-2; tentatively, D is TRBD2 (5 bases). The V end lost 5 bases, the J end lost 4 bases, and 8 bases lay between the germline ends. CDR3 size: 13 residues. Here the CDR3 DNA reads TGTGCCAGCAGTCTTAGCGTCACCGGGGAGCTGTTTTTT. Protein product: CASSLSVTGELFF.

V usage is TRBV7-6 and J usage is TRBJ2-2; TRBD2 matches 7 bases. The CDR3 is made up of 16 amino acids. Germline V lookup: CDR1 SGHVS, CDR2 FNYEAQ. V trimming: 5 bases; J trimming: 1 base; junction bases outside the gene matches: 7. CDR3 loop: CASSRGGLRNTGELFF. The CDR3 DNA follows: TGTGCCAGCAGCCGCGGGGGACTGAGGAACACCGGGGAGCTGTTTTTT. The full variable domain, its missing parts supplied by reference TRBV7-6 and TRBJ2-2, is GAGVSQSPRYKVTKRGQDVALRCDPISGHVSLYWYRQALGQGPEFLTYFNYEAQQDKSGLPNDRFSAERPEGSISTLTIQRTEQRDSAMYRCASSRGGLRNTGELFFGEGSRLTVL.

J is TRBJ1-2 and V is TRBV27; the match to TRBD1 covers 8 bases. The CDR3 covers 13 residues. With V trimmed by 6 bases and J by 5 bases, 5 bases remained unmatched. Looked up from germline, CDR1 is MNHEY and CDR2 is SMNVEV (reference sequence). CDR3 sequence reads: CASRIDRGYGYTF. The CDR3 bases are TGTGCCAGCAGAATCGACAGGGGTTATGGCTACACCTTC.

The CDR3 region has the DNA TGTGCCAGCAGTCACCCCGCCCGGGGCACAGATACGCAGTATTTT. This codes for CASSHPARGTDTQYF. V and J are TRBV6-5 and TRBJ2-3; D gene ambiguous. The germline gives CDR1 MNHEY, CDR2 SVGAGI. V lost 5 bases and J lost 1, with 13 bases in between. This CDR3 is built from 15 residues.

The rearrangement uses TRBV25-1 and TRBJ1-6; D gene uncertain. Trimming removed 3 bases from V and 6 bases from J, with 12 bases in between. The CDR3 is 15 residues long. Germline CDR1 MGHDK, CDR2 SYGVNS. The CDR3 spells CASSDWGDINSPLHF. CDR3 in DNA: TGTGCCAGCAGTGACTGGGGAGATATTAATTCACCCCTCCACTTT.

The V gene is TRBV27, the J gene TRBJ1-2; possible D gene TRBD1, 6 bases. CDR3 length equals 14 residues. CDR1 and CDR2 (germline): MNHEY, SMNVEV (reference sequence). V was cut by 3 bases and J by 2 bases, with 10 bases left in between. The CDR3 reads CASSFNRANYGYTF. CDR3 DNA: TGTGCCAGCAGTTTTAACAGGGCAAACTATGGCTACACCTTC.